This TCR beta chain is from a study of CD8 T cells in Susac syndrome. With random hexamers, reverse transcription was performed on roughly 0.5 to 1 ug of RNA. The amplification used immunoSEQ multiplex PCR on TCR beta CDR3; it spanned 54 Vbeta and 13 Jbeta. TCRdb passed the immunoSEQ multiplex PCR reads through MiXCR, listing each CDR3 protein once. The table lists around 150,000 distinct CDR3 sequences, 95% of them singletons. Sequencing of TCR beta was performed on blood CD8+ T cells and on blood CD4+ T cells. Isolation of CD8+ and CD4+ T cells was performed negatively, whereas enrichment of TEMRA cells was done by FACS. The germline CDR1 and CDR2 sequences are GTSNPN and SVGIG (reference sequence). The length of the CDR3 is 12 residues. V shed 5 bases, J shed 3 bases, and the junction held 1 base outside the gene matches.

The chain is built from TRBV30 and TRBJ2-5; 9 nucleotides line up with TRBD2. Sequencing input: CD4+ T cells from PBMCs. The origin of this receptor is a human donor with Susac syndrome. This CDR3 reads CAWRGGEETQYF. CDR3 DNA sequence: TGTGCCTGGCGCGGGGGGGAAGAGACCCAGTACTTC. Full variable domain (missing parts from reference TRBV30 and TRBJ2-5): SQTIHQWPATLVQPVGSPLSLECTVEGTSNPNLYWYRQAAGRGLQLLFYSVGIGQISSEVPQNLSASRPQDRQFILSSKKLLLSDSGFYLCAWRGGEETQYFGPGTRLLVL.